This T cell receptor beta chain appears in the sequencing data of a study of T cells after yellow fever vaccination. Regarding the study as a whole: Some clonotypes were seen in both the CD4 and the CD8 compartments. These made up a small share and likely arose from convergent recombination. Weaker, the secondary response had a peak occurring faster, on day 5 versus 15. Among primary-vaccination clones, most reappeared after the booster, at almost 98% for CD4 and approximately 90% for CD8.

They built TCR cDNA with 5'RACE template switching, a step that put in a universal primer site and UMIs. TCRdb reprocessed the 5' RACE reads via MiXCR and lists one record per CDR3 protein. The sample shows about 130,000 distinct CDR3 sequences, over 8% of them seen only once. Worth noting for this clonotype: Its matching antigen is unknown.

V gave up 2 bases and J gave up 3 bases, with 14 bases separating them. The CDR3 sequence is 15 residues long. CDR1 MGHRA and CDR2 YSYEKL come from the germline V gene. Sequences were derived from CD8+ T cells sorted from PBMCs, sampled on the day of the yellow fever booster vaccination. This clonotype was sampled from a man aged 18-30 years who received the YFV17D yellow fever vaccine. The genes are TRBV4-1 and TRBJ2-7; the D is unclear. In nucleotides, the CDR3 is TGCGCCAGCAGCCAATCCGTCGGTTTGAACTACGAGCAGTACTTC. This gives the protein CASSQSVGLNYEQYF.